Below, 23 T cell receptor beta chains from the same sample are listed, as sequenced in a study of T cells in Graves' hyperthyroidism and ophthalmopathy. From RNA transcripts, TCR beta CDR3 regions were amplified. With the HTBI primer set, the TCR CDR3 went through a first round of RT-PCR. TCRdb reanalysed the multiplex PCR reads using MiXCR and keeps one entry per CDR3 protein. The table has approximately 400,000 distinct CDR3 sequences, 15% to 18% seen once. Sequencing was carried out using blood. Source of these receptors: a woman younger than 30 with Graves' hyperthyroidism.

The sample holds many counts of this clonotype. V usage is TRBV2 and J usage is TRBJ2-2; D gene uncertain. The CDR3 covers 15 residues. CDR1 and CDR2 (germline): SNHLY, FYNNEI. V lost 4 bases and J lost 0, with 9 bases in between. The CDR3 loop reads CASSGPGSNTGELFF. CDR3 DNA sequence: TGTGCCAGCAGTGGGCCAGGCTCGAACACCGGGGAGCTGTTTTTT. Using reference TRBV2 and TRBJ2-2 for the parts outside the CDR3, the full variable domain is EPEVTQTPSHQVTQMGQEVILRCVPISNHLYFYWYRQILGQKVEFLVSFYNNEISEKSEIFDDQFSVERPDGSNFTLKIRSTKLEDSAMYFCASSGPGSNTGELFFGEGSRLTVL.

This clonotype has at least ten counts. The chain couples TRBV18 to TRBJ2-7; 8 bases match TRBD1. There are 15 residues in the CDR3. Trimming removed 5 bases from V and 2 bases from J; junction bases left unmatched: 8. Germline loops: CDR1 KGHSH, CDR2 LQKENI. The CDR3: CASSVGQGSPYEQYF. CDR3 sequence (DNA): TGTGCCAGCTCAGTTGGACAGGGCTCGCCCTACGAGCAGTACTTC.

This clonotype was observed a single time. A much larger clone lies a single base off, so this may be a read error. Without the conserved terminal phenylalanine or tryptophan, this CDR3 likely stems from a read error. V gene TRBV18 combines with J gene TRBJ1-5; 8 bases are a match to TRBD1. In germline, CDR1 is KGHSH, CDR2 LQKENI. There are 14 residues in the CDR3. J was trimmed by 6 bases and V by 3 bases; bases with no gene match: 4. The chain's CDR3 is CASSPNRGAQPQHL. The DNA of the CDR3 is TGTGCCAGCTCACCTAACAGGGGGGCTCAGCCCCAGCATCTT.

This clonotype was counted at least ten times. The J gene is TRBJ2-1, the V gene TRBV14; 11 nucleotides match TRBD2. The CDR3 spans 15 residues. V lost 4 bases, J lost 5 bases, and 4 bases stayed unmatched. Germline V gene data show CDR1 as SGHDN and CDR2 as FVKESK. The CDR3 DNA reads TGTGCCAGCAGCCCCCTAGCGGGAGGTAACAATGAGCAGTTCTTC. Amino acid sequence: CASSPLAGGNNEQFF.

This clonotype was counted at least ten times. CDR3 in amino acids: CASSLGGGYGYTF. DNA of the CDR3: TGTGCCAGCTCCCTGGGGGGGGGCTATGGCTACACCTTC. This chain connects TRBV12-3 or TRBV12-4 to TRBJ1-2, with a possible D match to TRBD1 (5 bases). V was clipped by 8 bases and J by 4 bases, with 14 bases between them. There are 13 residues in the CDR3.

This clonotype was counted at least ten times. As DNA, the CDR3 is TGTGCCAGCAGTGAACACTCTGCCAACGTCCTGACTTTC. Translated: CASSEHSANVLTF. The V gene is TRBV2, the J gene TRBJ2-6; no clear D. The CDR3 is 13 amino acids. The V end was cut by 2 bases, the J end by 7 bases, with 6 bases between. Germline V lookup: CDR1 SNHLY, CDR2 FYNNEI.

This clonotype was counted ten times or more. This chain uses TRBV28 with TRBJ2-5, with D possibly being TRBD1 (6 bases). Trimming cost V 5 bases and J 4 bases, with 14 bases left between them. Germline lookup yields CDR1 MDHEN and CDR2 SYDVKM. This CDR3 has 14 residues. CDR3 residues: CASSKGTKAETQYF. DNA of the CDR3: TGTGCCAGCAGTAAAGGGACAAAAGCAGAGACCCAGTACTTC.

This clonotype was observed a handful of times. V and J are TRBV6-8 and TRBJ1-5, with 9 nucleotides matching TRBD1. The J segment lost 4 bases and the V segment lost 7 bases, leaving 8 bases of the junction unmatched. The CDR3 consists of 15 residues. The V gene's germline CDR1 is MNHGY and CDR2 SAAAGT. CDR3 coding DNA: TGTGCCAGCACCAACCCGGGACAGGGAAATCAGCCCCAGCATTTT. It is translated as CASTNPGQGNQPQHF.

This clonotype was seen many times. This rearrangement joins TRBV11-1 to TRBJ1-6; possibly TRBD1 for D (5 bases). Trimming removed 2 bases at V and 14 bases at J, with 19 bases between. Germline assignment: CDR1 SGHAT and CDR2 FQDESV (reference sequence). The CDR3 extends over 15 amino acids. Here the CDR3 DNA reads TGTGCCAGCAGCTTAAAAGGGGACCTTTCCGGAGCCCTCCACTTT. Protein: CASSLKGDLSGALHF.

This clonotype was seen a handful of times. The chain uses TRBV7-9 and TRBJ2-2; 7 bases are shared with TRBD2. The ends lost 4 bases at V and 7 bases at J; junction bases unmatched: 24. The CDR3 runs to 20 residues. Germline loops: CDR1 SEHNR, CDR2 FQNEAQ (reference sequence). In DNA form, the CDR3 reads TGTGCCAGCAGCTACCCTGCTCATCTGGTGTGGCGGGAGTCGATCGGGGAGCTGTTTTTT. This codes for CASSYPAHLVWRESIGELFF.

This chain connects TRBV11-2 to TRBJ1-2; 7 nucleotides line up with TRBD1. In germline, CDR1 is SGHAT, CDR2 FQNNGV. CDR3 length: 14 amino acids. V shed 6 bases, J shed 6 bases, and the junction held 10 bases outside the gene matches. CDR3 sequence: CASSRRGNRNGYTF. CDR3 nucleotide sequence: TGTGCCAGCAGTCGCAGGGGGAATAGGAATGGCTACACCTTC.

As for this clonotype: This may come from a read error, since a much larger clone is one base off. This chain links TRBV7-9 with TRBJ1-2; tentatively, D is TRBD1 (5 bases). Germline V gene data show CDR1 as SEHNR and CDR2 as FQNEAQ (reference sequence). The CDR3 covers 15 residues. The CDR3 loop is CTSSPPRDGAYGYTF. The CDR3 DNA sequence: TGTACCAGCAGTCCACCCCGGGACGGCGCCTATGGCTACACCTTC. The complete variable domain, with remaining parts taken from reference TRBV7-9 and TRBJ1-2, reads DTGVSQNPRHKITKRGQNVTFRCDPISEHNRLYWYRQTLGQGPEFLTYFQNEAQLEKSRLLSDRFSAERPKGSFSTLEIQRTEQGDSAMYLCTSSPPRDGAYGYTFGSGTRLTVV.

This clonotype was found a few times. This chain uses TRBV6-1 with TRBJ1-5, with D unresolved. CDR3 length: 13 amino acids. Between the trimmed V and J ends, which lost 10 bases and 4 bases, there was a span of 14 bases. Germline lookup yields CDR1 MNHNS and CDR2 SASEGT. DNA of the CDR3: TGTGCCACCAAAGCGGGCTTTAATCAGCCCCAGCATTTT. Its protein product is CATKAGFNQPQHF.

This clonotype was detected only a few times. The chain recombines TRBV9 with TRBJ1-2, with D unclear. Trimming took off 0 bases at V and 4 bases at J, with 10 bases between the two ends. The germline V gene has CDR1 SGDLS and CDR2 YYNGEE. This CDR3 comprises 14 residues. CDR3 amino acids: CASSVESAVYGYTF. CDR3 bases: TGTGCCAGCAGCGTAGAGTCGGCAGTCTATGGCTACACCTTC.

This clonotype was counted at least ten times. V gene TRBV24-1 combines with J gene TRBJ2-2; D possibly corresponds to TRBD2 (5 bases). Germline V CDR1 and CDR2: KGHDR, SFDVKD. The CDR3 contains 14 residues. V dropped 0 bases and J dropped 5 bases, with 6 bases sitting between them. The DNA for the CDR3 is TGTGCCACCAGTGATTTGCGAGGGACCGGGGAGCTGTTTTTT. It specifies CATSDLRGTGELFF.

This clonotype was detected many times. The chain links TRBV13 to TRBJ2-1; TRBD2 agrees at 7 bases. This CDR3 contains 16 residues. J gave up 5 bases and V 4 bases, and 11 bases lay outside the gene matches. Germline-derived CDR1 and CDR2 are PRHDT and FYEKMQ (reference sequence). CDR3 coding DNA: TGTGCCAGCAGCTCGGCGGGGCGGGAGCGTGACAATGAGCAGTTCTTC. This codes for CASSSAGRERDNEQFF. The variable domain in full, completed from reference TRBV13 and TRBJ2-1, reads AAGVIQSPRHLIKEKRETATLKCYPIPRHDTVYWYQQGPGQDPQFLISFYEKMQSDKGSIPDRFSAQQFSDYHSELNMSSLELGDSALYFCASSSAGRERDNEQFFGPGTRLTVL.

The CDR3 coding sequence is TGCGCCAGCAGCCAAGAGGGGGTGGCAGGGGGGAATCAGCCCCAGCATTTT. Translated, it gives CASSQEGVAGGNQPQHF. The chain uses TRBV4-1 and TRBJ1-5; TRBD1 aligns across 7 bases. Trimming took 0 bases from V and 4 from J; bases not matched to a gene: 9. CDR1 and CDR2 (germline): MGHRA, YSYEKL. This CDR3 is built from 17 residues.

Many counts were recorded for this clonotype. This chain's CDR3 is CASSPRDRVDYEQYF. CDR3 DNA sequence: TGTGCCAGCTCACCCCGGGACAGGGTGGACTACGAGCAGTACTTC. The chain combines TRBV18 with TRBJ2-7; TRBD1 aligns across 9 bases. The germline V gene has CDR1 KGHSH and CDR2 LQKENI. This CDR3 is 15 amino acids long. Trimming removed 3 bases from V and 3 bases from J; junction bases left unmatched: 6.

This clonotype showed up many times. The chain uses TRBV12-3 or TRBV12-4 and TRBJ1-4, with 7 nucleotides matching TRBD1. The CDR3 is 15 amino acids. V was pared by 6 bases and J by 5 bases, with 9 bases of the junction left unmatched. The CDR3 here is CASRPGDSSNEKLFF. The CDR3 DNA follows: TGTGCCAGCAGACCCGGGGACAGCTCGAATGAAAAACTGTTTTTT.

The CDR3 DNA reads as TGTGCCAGCAGCCCGGGCTCCGGTGGGCAGTACTTC. It specifies CASSPGSGGQYF. The chain has TRBV5-6 and TRBJ2-7; no reliable D call. This CDR3 contains 12 residues. V was pared by 4 bases and J by 9 bases, with 14 bases between. From germline, CDR1 is SGHDT and CDR2 YYEEEE.

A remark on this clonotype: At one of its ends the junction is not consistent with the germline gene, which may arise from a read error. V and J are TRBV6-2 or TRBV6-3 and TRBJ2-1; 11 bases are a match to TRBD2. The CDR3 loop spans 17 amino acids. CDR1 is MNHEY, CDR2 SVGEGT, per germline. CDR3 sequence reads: CASSDSLAGASYNEQFF. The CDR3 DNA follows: TGTGCCAGCAGTGACTCACTAGCGGGAGCATCCTACAATGAGCAGTTCTTC.

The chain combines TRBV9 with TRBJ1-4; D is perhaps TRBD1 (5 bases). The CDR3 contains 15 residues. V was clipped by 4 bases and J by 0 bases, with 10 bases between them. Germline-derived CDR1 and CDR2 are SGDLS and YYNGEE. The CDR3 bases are TGTGCCAGCAGCACAGCGGGGGCAACTAATGAAAAACTGTTTTTT. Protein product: CASSTAGATNEKLFF.

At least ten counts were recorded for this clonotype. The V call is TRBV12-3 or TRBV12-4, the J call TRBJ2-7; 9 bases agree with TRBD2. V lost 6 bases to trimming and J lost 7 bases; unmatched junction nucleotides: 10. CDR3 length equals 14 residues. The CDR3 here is CASRTAGGQGEQYF. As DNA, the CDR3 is TGTGCCAGCAGAACAGCGGGAGGACAAGGGGAGCAGTACTTC.